This T cell receptor (beta chain) came from a study of vaccination and CD4 T cells after COVID-19 (dated by TCRdb to between 2020 and 2023). For context, the study as a whole: In the convalescent cohort there were six males and four females, among whom were two Hispanic individuals, seven Caucasians, two Asians and one multiracial person. Two doses of either the Pfizer-BioNTech BNT162b2 vaccine (n=8) or the Moderna mRNA-1273 vaccine (n=2) were administered to participants. Post-COVID blood samples from convalescent patients were collected a median of 101 days after diagnosis, with a range of roughly 35 to 170 days. Post-vaccine blood samples were collected a median of 72 days after the second vaccine dose, ranging from roughly 13 to 241 days. For stimulating the cultures, overlapping spike peptide pools were used, derived from SARS-CoV-2 as well as from the common cold coronaviruses HCoV-NL63, HCoV-OC43 and HCoV-229E. As controls, cultures received a CEFX viral epitope pool (the positive control), an HIV-1 Nef peptide pool (the negative control), or no peptide at all. The spike-specific CD4+ TCR repertoire was compared before and after mRNA vaccination in approximately ten COVID-19 convalescent patients and several infection-naive healthy vaccine recipients. Summary of the overall study and its limitations: An increase in the median number of SARS-CoV-2-reactive clonotypes from some 20 after infection to some 40 after vaccination was observed, but the change was not found to be significant. Only a relatively small number of convalescent patients were included in the study, and early timepoints following natural infection were not analyzed. Of the vaccine-specific clones found in convalescent patients, nearly all (304 of 307) were mono-reactive for SARS-CoV-2 spike instead of being cross-reactive with common cold coronaviruses. Among the post-vaccine SARS-CoV-2-reactive clones in convalescent patients, a median around 86% showed up only after vaccination, which suggests vaccine-specific priming.

The treatment or condition label corresponds to: approximately nine-day PBMC culture with coronavirus spike peptide pools or control peptides (ViraFEST assay). The ViraFEST assay was used in the study, in which antigen-specific T cells were expanded with peptide pools and expanded clonotypes were subsequently identified by TCR sequencing. The absence of prior SARS-CoV-2 infection in healthy vaccine recipients was confirmed by negative nucleocapsid antibody tests before and after vaccination. Two million PBMCs per well were cultured in IMDM with approximately 5% human AB serum and about 9.7 IU/ml IL-2, plus 10 ug/ml peptide pools. Half of the culture medium was replaced with fresh IL-2-containing medium on days 3 and 7. After 10 to 11 days of culture, CD4+ T cells were isolated by negative selection with the EasySep CD4+ T cell isolation kit. Ficoll-Paque Plus gradient centrifugation was used to isolate PBMCs from whole blood, and the isolated PBMCs were then either used fresh or cryopreserved at -140C. Culture conditions were generally each tested in triplicate wells.

As regards this clonotype: Its target antigen remains unknown. The input lacks base qualities; no much larger clone sits a single base away.

V and J are truncated by 5 bases and 5 bases respectively, leaving an intervening sequence of 13 bases. From the germline V gene (reference sequence), CDR1 is DFQATT and CDR2 is SNEGSKA. The CDR3 spans 14 residues, from the cysteine through the phenylalanine. Kept here is only the CDR3 DNA, which spans 42 bases and is read in frame from base 1. Library preparation used PCR. TCR sequencing of DNA from cultured CD4+ T cells used the Oncomine TCR Beta short-read assay at the Johns Hopkins FTIC core. The QIAamp micro DNA kit was used to extract genomic DNA from the cultured CD4+ T cells. Oncomine TCR Beta libraries from cultured CD4+ T cells were pooled with unique dual indexes and sequenced on an Illumina iSeq 100. The published analysis was carried out like this. Non-productive sequences were removed, and CDR3s not starting with C, not ending with F or W, or shorter than 7 amino acids were discarded. Antigen-specific clonotypes were identified with the MANAFEST web application by comparing peptide-stimulated wells with reference and other culture wells. For a clone to be called positive, the clone needed an FDR below 0.05, an odds ratio above 5, and a productive frequency above 0.1% in at least two of three replicate wells. Clonotypes that were significantly expanded in both SARS-CoV-2 spike wells and at least one common cold coronavirus spike condition were defined as cross-reactive. Similarity between CDR3 sequences was evaluated in R version 3.6.1 using Levenshtein distances (stringdist) and unrooted phylogenetic trees (ape). Clones were called with MiXCR by TCRdb after fastp trimmed the public reads at Q25, and only in-frame beta chains were retained. Entries are consolidated by CDR3 protein sequence, retaining the most common genes and DNA. TCRdb's processing, not the authors', yielded these V and J calls. In all, the sample holds roughly 21,000 distinct CDR3 sequences, and roughly 60% of those were seen once. Together, the top ten hold more than 20% of the sample.

Sequences were derived from CD4+ T cells from blood, cultured in vitro, sampled before SARS-CoV-2 vaccination. The sequence derives from a human donor who received a COVID-19 vaccine. The rearranged chain carries TRBV20-1 and TRBJ1-6; no D gene call is confident. The bases read TGCAGTGCTCCCGTTGGAAGAAATAATTCACCCCTCCACTTT. It encodes CSAPVGRNNSPLHF.